The present T cell receptor (beta chain) was sequenced within a study of T cells in narcolepsy. CDR3 size: 15 residues. Germline assignment: CDR1 SGHRS and CDR2 YFSETQ. Trimming left V 4 bases short and J 3 bases short, with 17 bases between. Measured with immunoSEQ multiplex PCR; TCRdb has only the in-frame clones, and not every one. Found here are fewer than 30,000 clones, approximately 85% of them singletons; the top ten hold around 1.4%. Sequencing was done on a sample of CD45RA- memory CD4+ T cells from PBMCs. This chain links TRBV5-1 with TRBJ2-7; D is possibly TRBD2 (6 bases). This clonotype was sampled from a human donor with narcolepsy. Here the CDR3 reads CASSLGGGGDYEQYF. The CDR3 bases are TGCGCCAGCAGCCTGGGCGGAGGCGGGGACTACGAGCAGTACTTC.